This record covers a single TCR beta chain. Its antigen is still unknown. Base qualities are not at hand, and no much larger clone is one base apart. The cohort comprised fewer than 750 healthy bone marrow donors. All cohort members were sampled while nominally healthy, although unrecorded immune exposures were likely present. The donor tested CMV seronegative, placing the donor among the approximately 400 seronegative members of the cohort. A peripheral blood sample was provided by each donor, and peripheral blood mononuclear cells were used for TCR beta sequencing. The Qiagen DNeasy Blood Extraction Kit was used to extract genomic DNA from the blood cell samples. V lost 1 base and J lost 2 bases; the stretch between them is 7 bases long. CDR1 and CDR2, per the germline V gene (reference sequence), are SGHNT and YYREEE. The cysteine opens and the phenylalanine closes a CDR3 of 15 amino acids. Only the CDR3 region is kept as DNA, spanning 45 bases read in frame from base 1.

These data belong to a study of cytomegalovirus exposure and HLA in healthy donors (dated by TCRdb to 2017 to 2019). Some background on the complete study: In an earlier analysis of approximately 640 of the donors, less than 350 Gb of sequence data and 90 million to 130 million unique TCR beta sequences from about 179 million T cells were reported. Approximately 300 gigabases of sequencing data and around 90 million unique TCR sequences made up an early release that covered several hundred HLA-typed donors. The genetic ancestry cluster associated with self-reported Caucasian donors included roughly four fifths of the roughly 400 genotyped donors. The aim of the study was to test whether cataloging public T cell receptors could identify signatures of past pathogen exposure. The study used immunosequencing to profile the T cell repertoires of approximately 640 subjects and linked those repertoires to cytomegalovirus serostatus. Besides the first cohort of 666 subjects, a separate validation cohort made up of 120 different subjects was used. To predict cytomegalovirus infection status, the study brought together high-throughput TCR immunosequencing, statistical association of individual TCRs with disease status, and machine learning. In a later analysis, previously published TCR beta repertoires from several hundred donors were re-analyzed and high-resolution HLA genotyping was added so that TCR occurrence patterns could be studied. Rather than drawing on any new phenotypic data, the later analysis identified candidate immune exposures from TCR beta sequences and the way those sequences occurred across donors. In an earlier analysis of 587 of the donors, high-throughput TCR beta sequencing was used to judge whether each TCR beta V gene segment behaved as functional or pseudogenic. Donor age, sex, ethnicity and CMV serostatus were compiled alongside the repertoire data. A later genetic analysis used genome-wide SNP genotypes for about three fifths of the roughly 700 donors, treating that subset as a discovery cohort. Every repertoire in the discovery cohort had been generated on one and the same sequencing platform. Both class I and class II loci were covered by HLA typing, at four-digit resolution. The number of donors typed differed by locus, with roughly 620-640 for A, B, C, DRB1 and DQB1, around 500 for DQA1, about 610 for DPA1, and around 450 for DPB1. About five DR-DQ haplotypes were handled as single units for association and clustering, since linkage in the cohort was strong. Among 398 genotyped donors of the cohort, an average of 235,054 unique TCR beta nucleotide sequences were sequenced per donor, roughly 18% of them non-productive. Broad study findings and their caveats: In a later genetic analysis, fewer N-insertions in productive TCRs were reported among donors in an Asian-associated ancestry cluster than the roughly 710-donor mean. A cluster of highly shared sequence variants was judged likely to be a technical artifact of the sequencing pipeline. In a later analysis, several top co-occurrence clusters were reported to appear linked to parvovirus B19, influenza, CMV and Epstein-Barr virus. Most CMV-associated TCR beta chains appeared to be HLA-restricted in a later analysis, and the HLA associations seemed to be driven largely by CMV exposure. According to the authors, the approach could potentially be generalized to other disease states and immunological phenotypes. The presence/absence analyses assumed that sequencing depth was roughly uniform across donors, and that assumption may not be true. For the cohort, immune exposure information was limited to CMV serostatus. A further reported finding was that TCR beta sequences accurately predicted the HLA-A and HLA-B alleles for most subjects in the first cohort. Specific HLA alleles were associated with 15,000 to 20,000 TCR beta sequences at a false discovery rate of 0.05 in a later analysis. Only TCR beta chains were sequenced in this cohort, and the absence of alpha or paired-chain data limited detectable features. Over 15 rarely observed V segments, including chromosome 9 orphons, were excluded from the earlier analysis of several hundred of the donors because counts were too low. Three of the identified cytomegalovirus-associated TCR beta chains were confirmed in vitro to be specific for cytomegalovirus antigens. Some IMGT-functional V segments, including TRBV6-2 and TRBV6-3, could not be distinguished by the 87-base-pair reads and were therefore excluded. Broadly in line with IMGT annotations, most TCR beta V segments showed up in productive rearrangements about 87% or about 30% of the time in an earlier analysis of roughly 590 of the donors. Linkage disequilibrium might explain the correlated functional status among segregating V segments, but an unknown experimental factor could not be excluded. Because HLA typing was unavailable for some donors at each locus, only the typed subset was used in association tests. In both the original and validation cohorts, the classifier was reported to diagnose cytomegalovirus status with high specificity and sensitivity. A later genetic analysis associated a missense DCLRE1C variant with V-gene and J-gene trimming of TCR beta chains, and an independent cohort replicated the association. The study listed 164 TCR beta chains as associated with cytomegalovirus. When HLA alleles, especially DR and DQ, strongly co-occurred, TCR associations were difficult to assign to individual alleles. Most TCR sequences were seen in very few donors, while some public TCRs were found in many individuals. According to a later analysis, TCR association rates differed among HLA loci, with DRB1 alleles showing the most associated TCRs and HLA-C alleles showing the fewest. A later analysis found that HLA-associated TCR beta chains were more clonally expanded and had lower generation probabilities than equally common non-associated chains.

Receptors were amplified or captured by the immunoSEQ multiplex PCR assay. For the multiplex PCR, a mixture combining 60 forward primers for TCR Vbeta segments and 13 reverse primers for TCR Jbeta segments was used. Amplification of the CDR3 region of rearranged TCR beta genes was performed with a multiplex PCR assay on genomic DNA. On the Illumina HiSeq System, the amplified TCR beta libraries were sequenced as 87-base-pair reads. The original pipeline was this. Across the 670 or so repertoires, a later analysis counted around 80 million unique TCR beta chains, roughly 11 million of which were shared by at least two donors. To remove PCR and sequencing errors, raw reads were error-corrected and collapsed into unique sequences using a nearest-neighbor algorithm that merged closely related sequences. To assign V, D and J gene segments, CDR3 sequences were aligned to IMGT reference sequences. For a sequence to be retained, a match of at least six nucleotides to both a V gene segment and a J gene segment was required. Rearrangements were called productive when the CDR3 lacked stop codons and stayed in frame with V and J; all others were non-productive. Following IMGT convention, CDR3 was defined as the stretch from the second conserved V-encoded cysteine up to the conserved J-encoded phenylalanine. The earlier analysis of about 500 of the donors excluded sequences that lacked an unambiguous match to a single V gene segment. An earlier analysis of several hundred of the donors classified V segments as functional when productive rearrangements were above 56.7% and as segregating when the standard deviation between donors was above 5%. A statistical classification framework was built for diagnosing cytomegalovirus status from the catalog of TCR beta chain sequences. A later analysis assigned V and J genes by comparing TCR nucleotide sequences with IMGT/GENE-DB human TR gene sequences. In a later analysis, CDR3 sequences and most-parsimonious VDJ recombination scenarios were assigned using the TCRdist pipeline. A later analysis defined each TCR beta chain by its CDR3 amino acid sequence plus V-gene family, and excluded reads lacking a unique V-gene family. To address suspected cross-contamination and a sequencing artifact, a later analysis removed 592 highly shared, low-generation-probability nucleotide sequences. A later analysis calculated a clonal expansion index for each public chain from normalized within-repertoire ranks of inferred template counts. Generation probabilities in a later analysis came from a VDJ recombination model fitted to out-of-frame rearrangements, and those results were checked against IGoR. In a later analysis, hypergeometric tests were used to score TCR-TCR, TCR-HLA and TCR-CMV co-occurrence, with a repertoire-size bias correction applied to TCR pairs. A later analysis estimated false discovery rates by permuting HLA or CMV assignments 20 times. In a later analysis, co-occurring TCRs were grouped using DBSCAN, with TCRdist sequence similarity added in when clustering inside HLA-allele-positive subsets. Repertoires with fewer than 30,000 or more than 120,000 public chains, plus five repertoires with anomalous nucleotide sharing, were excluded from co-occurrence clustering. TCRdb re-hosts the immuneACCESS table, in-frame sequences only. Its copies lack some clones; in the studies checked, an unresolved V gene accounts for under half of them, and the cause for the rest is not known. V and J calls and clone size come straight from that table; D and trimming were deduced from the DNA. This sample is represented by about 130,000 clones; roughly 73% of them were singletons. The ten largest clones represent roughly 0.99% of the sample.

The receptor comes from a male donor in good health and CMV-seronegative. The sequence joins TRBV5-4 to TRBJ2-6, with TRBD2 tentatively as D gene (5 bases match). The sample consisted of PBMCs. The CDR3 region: CASSLRGTGANVLTF. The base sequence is TGTGCCAGCAGCTTGCGGGGAACTGGGGCCAACGTCCTGACTTTC.